In this sample, the clone carrying this T cell receptor beta chain turned up a few times. What it binds is not known. The CDR3 has 16 amino acids. CDR1 KGHSH and CDR2 LQKENI come from the germline V gene. V shed 4 bases and J shed 0 bases, with 15 bases lying between them. Libraries were prepared by immunoSEQ multiplex PCR; TCRdb keeps only in-frame clonotypes and omits some of them. Of tens of thousands of clones listed, about 90% are singletons. This specimen belongs to a study of T cell responses to AZD1222 COVID-19 vaccine. Findings of the study overall: Among the donors, most were white British and more were female, and clonal diversity was possibly underestimated. Baseline serostatus was positive in only a handful of AZD1222 recipients.

The sample here was peripheral blood, taken on day 0 of AZD1222 vaccination. This sequence originates from an adult in good health. The chain links TRBV18 to TRBJ1-2; D is perhaps TRBD1 (6 bases). In nucleotides, the CDR3 is TGTGCCAGCTCACGAGGACAGAGAGATACTAACTATGGCTACACCTTC. Translation gives CASSRGQRDTNYGYTF.